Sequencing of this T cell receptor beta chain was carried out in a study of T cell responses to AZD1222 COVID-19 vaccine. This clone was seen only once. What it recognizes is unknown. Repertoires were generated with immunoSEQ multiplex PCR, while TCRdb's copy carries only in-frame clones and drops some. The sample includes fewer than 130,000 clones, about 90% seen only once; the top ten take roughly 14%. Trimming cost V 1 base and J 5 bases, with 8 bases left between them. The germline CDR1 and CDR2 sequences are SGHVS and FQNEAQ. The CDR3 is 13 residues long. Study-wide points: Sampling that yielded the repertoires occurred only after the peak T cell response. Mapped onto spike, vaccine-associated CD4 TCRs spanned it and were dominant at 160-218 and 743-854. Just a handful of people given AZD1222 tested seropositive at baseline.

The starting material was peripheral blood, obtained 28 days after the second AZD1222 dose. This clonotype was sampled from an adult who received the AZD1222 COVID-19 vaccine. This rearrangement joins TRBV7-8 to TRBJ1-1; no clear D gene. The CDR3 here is CASSLDTWTEAFF. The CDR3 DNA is TGTGCCAGCAGCTTAGACACCTGGACTGAAGCTTTCTTT. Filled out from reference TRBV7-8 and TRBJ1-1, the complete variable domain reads GAGVSQSPRYKVAKRGQDVALRCDPISGHVSLFWYQQALGQGPEFLTYFQNEAQLDKSGLPSDRFFAERPEGSVSTLKIQRTQQEDSAVYLCASSLDTWTEAFFGQGTRLTVV.